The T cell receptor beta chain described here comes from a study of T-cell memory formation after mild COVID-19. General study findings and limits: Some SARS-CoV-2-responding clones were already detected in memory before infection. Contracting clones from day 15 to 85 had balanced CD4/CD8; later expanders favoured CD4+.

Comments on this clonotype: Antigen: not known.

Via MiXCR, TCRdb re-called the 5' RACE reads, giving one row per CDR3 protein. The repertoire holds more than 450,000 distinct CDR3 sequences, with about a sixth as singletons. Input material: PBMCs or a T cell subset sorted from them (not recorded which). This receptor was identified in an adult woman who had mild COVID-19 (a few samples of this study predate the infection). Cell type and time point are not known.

The CDR3 DNA reads TGTGCCAGCAGCGTAGGGTTAGGAGGGCGGTCGGAAGCTTTCTTT. This sequence encodes CASSVGLGGRSEAFF. The chain couples TRBV9 to TRBJ1-1; D unresolved. CDR3 length: 15 residues. Germline-derived CDR1 and CDR2 are SGDLS and YYNGEE. Trimming removed 0 bases from V and 8 bases from J, with 17 bases in between.